This record covers a single T cell receptor beta chain. Its antigen is not known. Assay used: immunoSEQ multiplex PCR; TCRdb lists only in-frame clones, some missing. Here the sample spans approximately 20,000 clones, roughly 90% being singletons. V was cut by 3 bases and J by 5 bases, with 5 bases left in between. This CDR3 region has 12 residues. Germline V gene lookup returns CDR1 SGHTA and CDR2 FQGNSA. The data stem from a study of chemoradiotherapy in HPV16-positive cancers. General study findings and limits: For HPV16-positive patients, expanding HPV-responsive T cells associated with longer recurrence-free survival. Candidate HPV-specific clones and E7-related TCR motifs grew in tumor during treatment.

This receptor was identified in a human donor with HPV-associated anogenital cancer. This chain joins TRBV7-2 and TRBJ2-1; D gene ambiguous. Source: blood, taken from a patient who underwent chemoradiotherapy. The CDR3 DNA is TGTGCCAGCAGCTTGTTAGACAATGAGCAGTTCTTC. It encodes CASSLLDNEQFF. Using reference TRBV7-2 and TRBJ2-1 for the parts outside the CDR3, the full variable domain is GAGVSQSPSNKVTEKGKDVELRCDPISGHTALYWYRQSLGQGLEFLIYFQGNSAPDKSGLPSDRFSAERTGGSVSTLTIQRTQQEDSAVYLCASSLLDNEQFFGPGTRLTVL.